This T cell receptor beta chain was recorded in a study of control samples from healthy donors and cancer patients. V was clipped by 5 bases and J by 8 bases, with 9 bases between them. Germline assignment: CDR1 KGHDR and CDR2 SFDVKD. CDR3 length equals 12 residues. TCRdb keeps only in-frame clones here, not all; method: immunoSEQ multiplex PCR. The sample lists 75,000 to 95,000 clones; less than 95% were seen once. The TCR comes from a woman under 30 in good health. The genes are TRBV24-1 and TRBJ2-1; D is possibly TRBD1 or TRBD2 (5 bases each). Sequenced sample: blood. CDR3 sequence reads: CATSGGFHEQFF. In DNA, the CDR3 is TGTGCCACCAGTGGGGGGTTTCATGAGCAGTTCTTC.